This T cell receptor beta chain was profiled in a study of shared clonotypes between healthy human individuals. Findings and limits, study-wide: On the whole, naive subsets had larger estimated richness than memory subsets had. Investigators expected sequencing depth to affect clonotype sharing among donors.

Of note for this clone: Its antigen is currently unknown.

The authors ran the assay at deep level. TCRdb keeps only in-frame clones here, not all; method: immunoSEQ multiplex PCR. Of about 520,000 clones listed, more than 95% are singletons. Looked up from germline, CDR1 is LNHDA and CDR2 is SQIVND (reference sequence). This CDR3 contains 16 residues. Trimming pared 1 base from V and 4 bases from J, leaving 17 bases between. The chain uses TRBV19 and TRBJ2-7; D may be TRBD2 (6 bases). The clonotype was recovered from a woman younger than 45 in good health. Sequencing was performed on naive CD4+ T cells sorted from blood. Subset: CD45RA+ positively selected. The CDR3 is CASSIAGGPVGYEQYF. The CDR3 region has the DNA TGTGCCAGTAGTATAGCCGGGGGACCGGTGGGTTACGAGCAGTACTTC.